This TCR beta chain is drawn from a study of blood T cell repertoires in COVID-19. Study at large: The samples span acute and convalescent COVID-19 from the United States, Italy and Spain. PBMCs, B-cell-depleted T cells, or T cells were the source of the cDNA or gDNA that made up the material.

Germline CDR1 is SGHTA and CDR2 is FQGNSA. The CDR3 has 16 residues. Trimming took 3 bases from V and 4 from J; bases not matched to a gene: 9. Per the study methods: From reference gene primer amplification, estimates of nucleated cell counts were derived. Libraries were prepared by immunoSEQ multiplex PCR; TCRdb keeps only in-frame clonotypes and omits some of them. That table is the source of V, J and clone size, and D and trimming were worked out from the DNA. This sample has fewer than 80,000 clones, with approximately 84% found just once. This clone was recorded only once. During active infection, Seattle patients enrolled and were then monitored through disease.

The specimen was peripheral blood. The chain combines TRBV7-2 with TRBJ1-5, with 7 nucleotides matching TRBD1. The TCR was taken from a man aged 45 to 65 with COVID-19, enrolled during active disease. CDR3 nucleotide sequence: TGTGCCAGCAGCTTCTCATCGGGACAGATTAATCAGCCCCAGCATTTT. Translating gives CASSFSSGQINQPQHF. The complete variable domain, with remaining parts taken from reference TRBV7-2 and TRBJ1-5, reads GAGVSQSPSNKVTEKGKDVELRCDPISGHTALYWYRQSLGQGLEFLIYFQGNSAPDKSGLPSDRFSAERTGGSVSTLTIQRTQQEDSAVYLCASSFSSGQINQPQHFGDGTRLSIL.